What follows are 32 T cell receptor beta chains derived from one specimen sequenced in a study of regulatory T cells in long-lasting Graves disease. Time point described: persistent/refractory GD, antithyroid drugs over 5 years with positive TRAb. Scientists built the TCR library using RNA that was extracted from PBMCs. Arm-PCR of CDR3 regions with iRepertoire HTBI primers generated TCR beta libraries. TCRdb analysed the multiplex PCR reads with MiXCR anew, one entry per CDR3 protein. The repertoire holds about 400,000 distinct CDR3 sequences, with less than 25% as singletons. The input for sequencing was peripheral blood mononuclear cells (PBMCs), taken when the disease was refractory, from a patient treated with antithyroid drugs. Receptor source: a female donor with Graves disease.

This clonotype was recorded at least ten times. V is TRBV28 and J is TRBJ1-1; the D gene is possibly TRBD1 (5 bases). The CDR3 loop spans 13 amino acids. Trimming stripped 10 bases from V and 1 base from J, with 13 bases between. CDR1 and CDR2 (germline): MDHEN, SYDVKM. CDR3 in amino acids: CATLTGGNTEAFF. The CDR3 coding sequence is TGTGCCACCCTAACCGGGGGGAACACTGAAGCTTTCTTT.

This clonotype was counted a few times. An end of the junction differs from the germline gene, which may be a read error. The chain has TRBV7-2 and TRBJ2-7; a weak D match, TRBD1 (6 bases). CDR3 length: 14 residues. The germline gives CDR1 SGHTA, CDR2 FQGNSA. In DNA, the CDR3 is TGTGCCAGCAGCGAAACAGGGTTCTCCTGCGAGCAGTACTTC. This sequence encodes CASSETGFSCEQYF.

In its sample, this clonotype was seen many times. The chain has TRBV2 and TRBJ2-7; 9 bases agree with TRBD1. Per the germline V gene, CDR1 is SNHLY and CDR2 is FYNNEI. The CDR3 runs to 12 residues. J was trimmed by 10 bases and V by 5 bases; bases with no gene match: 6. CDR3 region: CASSTGGSEQYF. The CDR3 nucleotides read TGTGCCAGCAGTACAGGGGGCTCGGAACAGTACTTC.

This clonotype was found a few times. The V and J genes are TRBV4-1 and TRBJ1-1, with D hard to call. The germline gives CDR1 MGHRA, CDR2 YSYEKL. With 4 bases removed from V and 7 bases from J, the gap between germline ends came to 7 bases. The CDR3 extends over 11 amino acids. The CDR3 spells CASSREFEAFF. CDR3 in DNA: TGCGCCAGCAGCCGGGAGTTTGAAGCTTTCTTT.

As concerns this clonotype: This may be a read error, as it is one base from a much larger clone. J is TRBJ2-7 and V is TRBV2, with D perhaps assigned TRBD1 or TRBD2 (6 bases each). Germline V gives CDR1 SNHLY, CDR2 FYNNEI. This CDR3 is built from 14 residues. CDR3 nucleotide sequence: TGTGCCGGCAGTGTTGCAGGGGAGGATTACGAGCAGTACTTC. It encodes CAGSVAGEDYEQYF.

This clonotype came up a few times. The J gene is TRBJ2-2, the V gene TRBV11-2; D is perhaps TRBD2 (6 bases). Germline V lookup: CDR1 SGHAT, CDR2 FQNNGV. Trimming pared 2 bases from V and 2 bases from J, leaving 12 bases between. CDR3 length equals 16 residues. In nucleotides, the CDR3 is TGTGCCAGCAGCTTATTTGGACTAACTAACACCGGGGAGCTGTTTTTT. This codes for CASSLFGLTNTGELFF. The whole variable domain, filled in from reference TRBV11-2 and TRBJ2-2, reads EAGVAQSPRYKIIEKRQSVAFWCNPISGHATLYWYQQILGQGPKLLIQFQNNGVVDDSQLPKDRFSAERLKGVDSTLKIQPAKLEDSAVYLCASSLFGLTNTGELFFGEGSRLTVL.

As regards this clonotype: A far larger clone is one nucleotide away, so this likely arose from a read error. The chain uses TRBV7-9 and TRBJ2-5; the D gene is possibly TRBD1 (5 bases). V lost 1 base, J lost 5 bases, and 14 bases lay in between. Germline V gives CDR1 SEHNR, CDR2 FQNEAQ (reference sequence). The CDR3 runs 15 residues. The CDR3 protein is CASSLVPGAGETQYF. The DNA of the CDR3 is TGTGCCAGCAGCTTAGTTCCTGGAGCAGGGGAGACCCAGTACTTC.

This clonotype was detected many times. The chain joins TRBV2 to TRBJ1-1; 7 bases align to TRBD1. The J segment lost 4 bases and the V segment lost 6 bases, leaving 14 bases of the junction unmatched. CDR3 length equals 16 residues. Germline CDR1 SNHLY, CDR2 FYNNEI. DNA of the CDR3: TGTGCCAGCAGGCGGACAGGACTGGTGGGGAGCACTGAAGCTTTCTTT. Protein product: CASRRTGLVGSTEAFF.

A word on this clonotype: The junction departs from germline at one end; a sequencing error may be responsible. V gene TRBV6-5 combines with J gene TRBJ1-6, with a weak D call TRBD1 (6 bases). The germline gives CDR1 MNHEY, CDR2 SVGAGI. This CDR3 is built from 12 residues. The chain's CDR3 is CASSYSPTGASF. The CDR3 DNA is TGTGCCAGCAGTTACTCACCGACGGGGGCTTCCTTT.

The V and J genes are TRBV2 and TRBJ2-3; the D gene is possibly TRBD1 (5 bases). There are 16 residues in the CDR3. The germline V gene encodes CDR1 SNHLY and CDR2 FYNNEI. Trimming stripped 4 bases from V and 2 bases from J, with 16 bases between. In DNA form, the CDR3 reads TGTGCCAGCAGTGCCATTTTGACAGCAATCACAGATACGCAGTATTTT. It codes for CASSAILTAITDTQYF.

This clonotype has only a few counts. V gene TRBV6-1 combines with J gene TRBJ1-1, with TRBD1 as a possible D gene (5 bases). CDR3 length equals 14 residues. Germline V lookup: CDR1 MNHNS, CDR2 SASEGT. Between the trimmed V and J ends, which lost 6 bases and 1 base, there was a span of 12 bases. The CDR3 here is CASRKGTQNTEAFF. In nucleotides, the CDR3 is TGTGCCAGCAGGAAAGGGACGCAGAACACTGAAGCTTTCTTT.

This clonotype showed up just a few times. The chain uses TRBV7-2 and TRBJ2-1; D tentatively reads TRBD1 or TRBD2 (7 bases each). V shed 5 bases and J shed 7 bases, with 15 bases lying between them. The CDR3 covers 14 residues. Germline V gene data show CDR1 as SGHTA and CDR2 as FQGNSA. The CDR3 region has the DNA TGTGCCAGCAGCCGCAGACAGGGAGGGAATGAGCAGTTCTTC. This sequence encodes CASSRRQGGNEQFF.

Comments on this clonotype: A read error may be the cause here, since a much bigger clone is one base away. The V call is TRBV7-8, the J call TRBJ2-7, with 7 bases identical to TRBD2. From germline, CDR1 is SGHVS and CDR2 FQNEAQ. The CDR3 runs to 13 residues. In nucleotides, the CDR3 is TGTGCCAGCAGCCCGCGGGAGCGAGACGAGCGGTACTTC. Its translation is CASSPRERDERYF.

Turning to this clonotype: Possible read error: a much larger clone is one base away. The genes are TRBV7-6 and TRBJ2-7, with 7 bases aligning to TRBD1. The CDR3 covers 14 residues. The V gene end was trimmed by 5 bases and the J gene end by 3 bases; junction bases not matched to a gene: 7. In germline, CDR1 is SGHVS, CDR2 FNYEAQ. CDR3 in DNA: TGTGCCAGCAGCCCCGGGACAGACATCTACGAGCAGTACTTC. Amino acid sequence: CASSPGTDIYEQYF.

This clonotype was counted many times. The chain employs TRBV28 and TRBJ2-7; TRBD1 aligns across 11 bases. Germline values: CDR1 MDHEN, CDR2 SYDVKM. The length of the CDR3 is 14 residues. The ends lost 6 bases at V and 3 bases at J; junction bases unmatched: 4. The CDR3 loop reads CASSVGTGGYEQYF. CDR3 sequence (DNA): TGTGCCAGCAGCGTCGGGACAGGGGGCTACGAGCAGTACTTC.

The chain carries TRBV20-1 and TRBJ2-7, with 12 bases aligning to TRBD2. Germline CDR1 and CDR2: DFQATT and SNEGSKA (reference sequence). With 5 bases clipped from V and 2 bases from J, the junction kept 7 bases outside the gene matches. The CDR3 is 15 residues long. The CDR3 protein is CSAAIGLAGTYEQYF. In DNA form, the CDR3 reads TGCAGTGCTGCCATTGGACTAGCGGGGACCTACGAGCAGTACTTC.

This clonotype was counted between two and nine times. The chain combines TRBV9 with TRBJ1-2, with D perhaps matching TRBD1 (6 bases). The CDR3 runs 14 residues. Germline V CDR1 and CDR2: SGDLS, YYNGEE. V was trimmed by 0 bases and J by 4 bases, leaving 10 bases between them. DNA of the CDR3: TGTGCCAGCAGCGTAGGTCAGGGGACCTATGGCTACACCTTC. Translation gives CASSVGQGTYGYTF.

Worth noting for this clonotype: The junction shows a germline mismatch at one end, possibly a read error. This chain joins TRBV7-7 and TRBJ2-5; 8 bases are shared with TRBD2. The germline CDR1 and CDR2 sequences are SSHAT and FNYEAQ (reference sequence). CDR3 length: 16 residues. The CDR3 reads CASSLDPGRAQETQYF. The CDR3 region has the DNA TGTGCTAGCAGCTTAGATCCCGGGAGGGCCCAAGAGACCCAGTACTTC.

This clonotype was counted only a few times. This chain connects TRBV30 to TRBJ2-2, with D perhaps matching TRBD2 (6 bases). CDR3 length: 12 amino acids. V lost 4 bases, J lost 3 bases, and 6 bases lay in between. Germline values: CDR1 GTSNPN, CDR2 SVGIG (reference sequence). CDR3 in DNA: TGTGCCTGGACGGGGGACACCGGGGAGCTGTTTTTT. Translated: CAWTGDTGELFF.

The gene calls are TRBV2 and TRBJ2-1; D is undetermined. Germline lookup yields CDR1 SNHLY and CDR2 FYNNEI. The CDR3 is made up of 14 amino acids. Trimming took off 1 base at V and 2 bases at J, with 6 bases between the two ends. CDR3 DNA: TGTGCCAGCAGTGAAGTCGGCACCTACAATGAGCAGTTCTTC. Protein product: CASSEVGTYNEQFF.

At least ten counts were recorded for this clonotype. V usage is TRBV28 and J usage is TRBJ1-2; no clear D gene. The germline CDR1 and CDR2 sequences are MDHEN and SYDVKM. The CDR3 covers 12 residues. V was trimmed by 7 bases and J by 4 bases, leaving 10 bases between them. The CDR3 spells CASTTPGYGYTF. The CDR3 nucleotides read TGTGCCAGCACGACCCCGGGCTATGGCTACACCTTC.

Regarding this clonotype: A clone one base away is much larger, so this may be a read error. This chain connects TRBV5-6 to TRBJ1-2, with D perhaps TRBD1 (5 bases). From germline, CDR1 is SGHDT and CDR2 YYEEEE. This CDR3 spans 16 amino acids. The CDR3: CASSRDLRGPNYGHTF. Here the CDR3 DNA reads TGTGCCAGCAGCCGGGATCTGCGGGGACCCAACTATGGCCACACCTTC.

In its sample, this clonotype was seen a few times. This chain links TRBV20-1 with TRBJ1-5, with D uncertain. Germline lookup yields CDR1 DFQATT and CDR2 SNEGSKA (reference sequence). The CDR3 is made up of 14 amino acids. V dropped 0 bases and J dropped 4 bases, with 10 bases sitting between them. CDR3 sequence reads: CSARDLAENQPQHF. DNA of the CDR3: TGCAGTGCTAGAGATTTGGCAGAGAATCAGCCCCAGCATTTT.

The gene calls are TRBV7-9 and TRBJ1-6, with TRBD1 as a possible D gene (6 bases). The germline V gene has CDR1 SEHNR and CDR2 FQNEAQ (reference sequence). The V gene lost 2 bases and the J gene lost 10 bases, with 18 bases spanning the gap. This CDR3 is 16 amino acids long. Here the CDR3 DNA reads TGTGCCAGCAGCTTACTCTCACAGGGAAGTGGGTCACCCCTCCACTTT. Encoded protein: CASSLLSQGSGSPLHF.

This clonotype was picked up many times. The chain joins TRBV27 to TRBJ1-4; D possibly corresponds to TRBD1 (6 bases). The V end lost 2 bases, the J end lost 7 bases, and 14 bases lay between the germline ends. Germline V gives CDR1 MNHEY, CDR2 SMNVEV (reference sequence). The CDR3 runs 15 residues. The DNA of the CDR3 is TGTGCCAGCAGTTTAGCAGGGGCAGTCGGTGAAAAACTGTTTTTT. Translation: CASSLAGAVGEKLFF.

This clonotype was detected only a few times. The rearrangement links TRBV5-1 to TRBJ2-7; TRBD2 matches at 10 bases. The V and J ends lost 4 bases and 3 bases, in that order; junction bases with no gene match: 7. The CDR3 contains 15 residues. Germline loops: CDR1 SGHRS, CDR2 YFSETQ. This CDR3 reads CASSTGAGGFYEQYF. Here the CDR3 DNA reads TGCGCCAGCAGCACGGGAGCGGGAGGGTTCTACGAGCAGTACTTC.

CDR3 loop: CAITTGVGNIQYF. CDR3 in DNA: TGTGCCATAACGACAGGGGTCGGAAACATTCAGTACTTC. This sequence joins TRBV6-1 and TRBJ2-4; 8 positions match TRBD1. This CDR3 is 13 amino acids long. V was pared by 10 bases and J by 6 bases, with 8 bases of the junction left unmatched. CDR1 and CDR2 (germline): MNHNS, SASEGT.

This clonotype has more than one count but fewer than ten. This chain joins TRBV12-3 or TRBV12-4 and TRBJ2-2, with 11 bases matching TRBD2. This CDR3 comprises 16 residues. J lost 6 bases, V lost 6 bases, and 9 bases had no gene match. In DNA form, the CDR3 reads TGTGCCAGCAGGGACACTAGCGGGAGTTTGGCCGGGGAGCTGTTTTTT. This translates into CASRDTSGSLAGELFF.

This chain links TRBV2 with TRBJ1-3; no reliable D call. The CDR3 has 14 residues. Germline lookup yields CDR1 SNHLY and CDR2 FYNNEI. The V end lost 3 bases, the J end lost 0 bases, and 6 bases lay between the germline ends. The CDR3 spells CASSDGHSGNTIYF. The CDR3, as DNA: TGTGCCAGCAGTGATGGTCACTCTGGAAACACCATATATTTT.

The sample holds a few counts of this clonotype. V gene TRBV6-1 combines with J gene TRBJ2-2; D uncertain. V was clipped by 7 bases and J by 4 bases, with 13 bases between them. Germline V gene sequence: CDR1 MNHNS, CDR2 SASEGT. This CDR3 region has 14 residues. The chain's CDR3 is CASIQLSFTGELFF. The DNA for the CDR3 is TGTGCCAGCATCCAACTGTCGTTCACCGGGGAGCTGTTTTTT.

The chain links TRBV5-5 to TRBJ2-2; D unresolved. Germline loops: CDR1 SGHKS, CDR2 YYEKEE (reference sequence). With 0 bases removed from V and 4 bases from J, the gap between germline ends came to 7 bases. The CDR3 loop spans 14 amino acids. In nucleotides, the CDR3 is TGTGCCAGCAGCTTGGGACGGCTCACCGGGGAGCTGTTTTTT. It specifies CASSLGRLTGELFF.

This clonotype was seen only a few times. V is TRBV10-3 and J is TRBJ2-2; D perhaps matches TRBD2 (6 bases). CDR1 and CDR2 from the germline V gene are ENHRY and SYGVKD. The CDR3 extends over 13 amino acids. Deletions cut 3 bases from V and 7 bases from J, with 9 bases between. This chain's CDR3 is CAISEVRGGELFF. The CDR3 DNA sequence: TGTGCCATCAGTGAAGTGCGGGGCGGGGAGCTGTTTTTT.